Listed here are 21 T cell receptor beta chains from one sample, sequenced in a study of blood T cell repertoires in COVID-19. Using immunoSEQ multiplex PCR, the repertoire was profiled, and TCRdb retains in-frame clones only, with some absent. The table has over 350,000 clones, nearly 90% seen once; the top ten hold approximately 2%. The sample comprised PBMCs or T cells enriched from blood (not recorded which). The receptors stem from a woman between 18 and 29 years old with acute COVID-19.

V is TRBV9 and J is TRBJ1-2; D call uncertain. V was trimmed by 3 bases and J by 8 bases, leaving 14 bases between them. From germline, CDR1 is SGDLS and CDR2 YYNGEE. The CDR3 is 13 amino acids. The CDR3 region is CASSASYPGGYTF. CDR3 bases: TGTGCCAGCAGCGCCTCCTACCCAGGCGGCTACACCTTC.

J is TRBJ1-1 and V is TRBV29-1, with D possibly being TRBD1 (5 bases). Germline V gene data show CDR1 as SQVTM and CDR2 as ANQGSEA. Trimming cost V 4 bases and J 4 bases, with 10 bases left between them. This CDR3 region has 12 residues. CDR3 sequence reads: CSVGPRATEAFF. For the CDR3, the DNA is TGCAGCGTTGGCCCCAGGGCCACTGAAGCTTTCTTT.

V and J are TRBV12-3 or TRBV12-4 and TRBJ1-4, with 7 bases matching TRBD1. This CDR3 contains 13 residues. V trimming: 5 bases; J trimming: 8 bases; junction bases outside the gene matches: 5. CDR3 region: CASSTPGQEKLFF. The CDR3 DNA reads TGTGCCAGCAGTACCCCGGGACAGGAAAAACTGTTTTTT.

This clone came up a few times. The chain combines TRBV5-6 with TRBJ1-6; 9 nucleotides match TRBD1. V gave up 4 bases and J gave up 10 bases; unmatched junction bases: 9. CDR1 is SGHDT and CDR2 is YYEEEE in the germline V gene. The CDR3 runs to 15 residues. CDR3 loop: CASSKGQGSHSPLHF. Here the CDR3 DNA reads TGTGCCAGCAGCAAGGGACAGGGCAGCCACTCACCCCTCCACTTT. Together with reference TRBV5-6 and TRBJ1-6, the CDR3 gives the full variable domain: DAGVTQSPTHLIKTRGQQVTLRCSPKSGHDTVSWYQQALGQGPQFIFQYYEEEERQRGNFPDRFSGHQFPNYSSELNVNALLLGDSALYLCASSKGQGSHSPLHFGNGTRLTVT.

V gene TRBV5-5 combines with J gene TRBJ2-3; 12 bases map to TRBD2. V lost 1 base to trimming and J lost 9 bases; unmatched junction nucleotides: 6. The CDR3 has 15 amino acids. Germline values: CDR1 SGHKS, CDR2 YYEKEE (reference sequence). As DNA, the CDR3 is TGTGCCAGCAGCTTGTGGACTAGCGGGGAGGGGACGCAGTATTTT. It specifies CASSLWTSGEGTQYF.

This clone was found once. The rearrangement joins TRBV4-1 to TRBJ1-3; TRBD1 is a possible D gene (5 bases). Germline V gene sequence: CDR1 MGHRA, CDR2 YSYEKL. Trimming removed 5 bases from V and 2 bases from J, with 13 bases in between. This CDR3 region has 15 residues. In DNA form, the CDR3 reads TGCGCCAGCAGCTATCGGACATCAGCTGGAAACACCATATATTTT. This codes for CASSYRTSAGNTIYF.

The chain joins TRBV6-6 to TRBJ2-7; D remains unclear. The CDR3 sequence is 16 residues long. Germline CDR1 MNHNY, CDR2 SVGAGI (reference sequence). Trimming removed 0 bases from V and 2 bases from J, with 14 bases in between. The CDR3 nucleotides are TGTGCCAGCAGTTACTCGGCTCTCCGCTCCACCTACGAGCAGTACTTC. Residues: CASSYSALRSTYEQYF.

The chain combines TRBV2 with TRBJ2-7; TRBD2 aligns across 10 bases. This CDR3 comprises 14 residues. Germline V gene lookup returns CDR1 SNHLY and CDR2 FYNNEI. V was pared by 10 bases and J by 0 bases, with 6 bases of the junction left unmatched. This CDR3 is CAILTSGSSYEQYF. The CDR3, as DNA: TGTGCCATCTTGACTAGCGGGTCCTCCTACGAGCAGTACTTC.

The gene calls are TRBV11-2 and TRBJ2-5; possibly TRBD1 for D (6 bases). The length of the CDR3 is 15 residues. Trimming removed 5 bases at V and 4 bases at J, with 17 bases between. Germline V lookup: CDR1 SGHAT, CDR2 FQNNGV. The CDR3 protein is CASSRPTTGRETQYF. The CDR3 bases are TGTGCCAGCAGCCGACCCACCACAGGGCGAGAGACCCAGTACTTC.

This chain connects TRBV18 to TRBJ1-2; D is unclear. CDR1 is KGHSH and CDR2 is LQKENI in the germline V gene. The length of the CDR3 is 12 residues. V was cut by 6 bases and J by 8 bases, with 13 bases left in between. CDR3 DNA sequence: TGTGCCAGCTCCCCGGAGGCGAACGGCTACACCTTC. Its protein is CASSPEANGYTF.

V is TRBV11-2 and J is TRBJ2-7, with TRBD1 matching 12 bases. The CDR3 totals 15 residues. V gave up 7 bases and J gave up 0 bases; unmatched junction bases: 4. Germline assignment: CDR1 SGHAT and CDR2 FQNNGV. The CDR3 coding sequence is TGTGCCAGCACCAAGGGACAGGGGGCCTCCTACGAGCAGTACTTC. This sequence encodes CASTKGQGASYEQYF.

The chain employs TRBV6-1 and TRBJ1-2; 7 bases align to TRBD1. Germline V gene sequence: CDR1 MNHNS, CDR2 SASEGT. The CDR3 runs to 18 residues. V shed 2 bases, J shed 2 bases, and the junction held 14 bases outside the gene matches. The CDR3, as DNA: TGTGCCAGCAGTGAAAGTTGGATAGGGGGCACTCCCAACTATGGCTACACCTTC. Its protein product is CASSESWIGGTPNYGYTF.

This sequence joins TRBV5-1 and TRBJ2-7; 14 nucleotides align to TRBD2. The CDR3 is 17 residues long. Germline CDR1 reads SGHRS; CDR2 reads YFSETQ. Trimming removed 3 bases from V and 7 bases from J; junction bases left unmatched: 12. The CDR3 DNA reads as TGCGCCAGCAGCTCAGGGACTAGCGGGAGACTACTCGGGGAGCAGTACTTC. Translation: CASSSGTSGRLLGEQYF.

In this sample, this clone turned up once. This chain joins TRBV7-2 and TRBJ1-6, with 8 bases lining up with TRBD1. The CDR3 has 14 amino acids. Trimming cost V 6 bases and J 9 bases; bases outside gene matches: 7. Germline loops: CDR1 SGHTA, CDR2 FQGNSA. As DNA, the CDR3 is TGTGCCAGCAGACAACAGGGGGAGGGTTCACCCCTCCACTTT. This translates into CASRQQGEGSPLHF.

The chain couples TRBV10-1 to TRBJ2-2; a weak D match, TRBD1 (6 bases). The CDR3 sequence is 15 residues long. The germline V and J ends were trimmed by 3 bases and 6 bases, with 14 bases remaining between them. Germline-derived CDR1 and CDR2 are WNHNN and SYGVQD (reference sequence). CDR3 DNA sequence: TGCGCCAGCAGTGAAAGTCAGGGGAAGGCCGGGGAGCTGTTTTTT. Protein sequence: CASSESQGKAGELFF.

V is TRBV28 and J is TRBJ2-3, with TRBD2 matching 9 bases. After removal of 1 base from V and 4 bases from J, the junction contained 6 bases not matched to a gene. CDR3 size: 16 residues. From germline, CDR1 is MDHEN and CDR2 SYDVKM. The CDR3 protein is CASSLLAGARPDTQYF. CDR3 bases: TGTGCCAGCAGTTTATTAGCGGGAGCCCGCCCAGATACGCAGTATTTT.

J is TRBJ2-3 and V is TRBV29-1; D possibly corresponds to TRBD2 (5 bases). V dropped 3 bases and J dropped 0 bases, with 10 bases sitting between them. The CDR3 is 14 residues long. Germline V gives CDR1 SQVTM, CDR2 ANQGSEA. The DNA for the CDR3 is TGCAGCGTTGACTCTAGGACTAGCACAGATACGCAGTATTTT. Protein sequence: CSVDSRTSTDTQYF.

The chain couples TRBV7-8 to TRBJ1-2, with D possibly TRBD1 on 6 matching bases. Germline CDR1 is SGHVS and CDR2 is FQNEAQ. CDR3 length: 17 amino acids. V was clipped by 1 base and J by 6 bases, with 21 bases between them. The CDR3 region has the DNA TGTGCCAGCAGCTTAGTGGGGGCGGAAGTTACGAGGGATGGCTACACCTTC. Translating it yields CASSLVGAEVTRDGYTF.

The CDR3 is CASSPDGTEGNTIYF. The CDR3 DNA reads as TGTGCCAGCTCACCAGACGGGACAGAAGGAAACACCATATATTTT. The chain is built from TRBV18 and TRBJ1-3, with 7 bases fitting TRBD1. The CDR3 covers 15 residues. Trimming removed 2 bases from V and 4 bases from J; junction bases left unmatched: 5. Germline lookup yields CDR1 KGHSH and CDR2 LQKENI.

This clone has a single count. The rearrangement links TRBV30 to TRBJ2-3, with D possibly matching TRBD2 (6 bases). Germline lookup yields CDR1 GTSNPN and CDR2 SVGIG (reference sequence). V lost 3 bases to trimming and J lost 9 bases, with 13 bases between them. CDR3 length: 12 amino acids. The CDR3 loop is CAWRETSRTQYF. The CDR3 bases are TGTGCCTGGAGGGAGACTAGTAGAACGCAGTATTTT.

This sequence joins TRBV6-2 or TRBV6-3 and TRBJ2-7; D not resolved. The CDR3 totals 11 residues. Per germline, CDR1 MNHEY and CDR2 SVGEGT. Trimming removed 2 bases from V and 6 bases from J, with 5 bases in between. The CDR3 region is CASSYGPEQYF. In nucleotides, the CDR3 is TGTGCCAGCAGTTACGGGCCCGAGCAGTACTTC.